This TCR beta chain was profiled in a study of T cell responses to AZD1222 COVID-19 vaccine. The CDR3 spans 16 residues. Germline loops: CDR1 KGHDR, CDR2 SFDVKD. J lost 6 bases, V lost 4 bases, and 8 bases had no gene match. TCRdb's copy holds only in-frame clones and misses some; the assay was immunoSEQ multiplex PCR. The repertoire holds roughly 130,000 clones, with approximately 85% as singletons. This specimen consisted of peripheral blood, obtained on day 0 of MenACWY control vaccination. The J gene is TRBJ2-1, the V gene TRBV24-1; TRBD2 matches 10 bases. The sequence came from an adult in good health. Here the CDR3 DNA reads TGTGCCACCAGTGACAATAGCGGGAGGCCGGGCAATGAGCAGTTCTTC. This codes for CATSDNSGRPGNEQFF.